This T cell receptor beta chain was found in a study of T-cell memory formation after mild COVID-19. Study-wide context: TCR clusters were largely donor specific. Study-wide findings and caveats: Memory from before infection featured some responding clones, which suggests cross-reactive memory joined. Clones contracting across day 15 to 85 had a balanced CD4/CD8 profile; later expanding clones leaned CD4+.

This clonotype was counted many times. Its antigen is currently unknown. The germline V gene has CDR1 SGHNT and CDR2 YYREEE (reference sequence). The V and J ends lost 3 bases and 4 bases respectively, with 10 bases between them. This CDR3 region has 14 residues. From 5'RACE with constant-segment primers came TCR alpha and TCR beta cDNA libraries that carried sample barcodes and UMIs. TCRdb analysed the 5' RACE reads with MiXCR anew, one entry per CDR3 protein. The sample carries just under 550,000 distinct CDR3 sequences, around 21% recorded once. This chain connects TRBV5-4 to TRBJ1-4; tentatively, D is TRBD1 (5 bases). The sample taken for sequencing was PBMCs or a T cell subset sorted from them (not recorded which). The TCR originated in an adult woman who had mild COVID-19 (a few samples of this study predate the infection). Cell type and time point are not known. CDR3 DNA: TGTGCCAGCAGCTCTGGGACGGGTAATGAAAAACTGTTTTTT. Its protein is CASSSGTGNEKLFF.